Following are 21 T cell receptor beta chains from one sample sequenced in a study of T cells in narcolepsy. TCRdb's table, derived via immunoSEQ multiplex PCR, lists solely in-frame clones and lacks some. This table has tens of thousands of clones, just over 90% appearing once. Sequencing used CD45RA- memory CD4+ T cells from PBMCs. The receptors originated from a human donor with narcolepsy.

V usage is TRBV5-1 and J usage is TRBJ2-1; possibly TRBD1 for D (6 bases). The CDR3 totals 16 residues. The ends were cut back, 4 bases at V and 12 bases at J, with 26 bases in the middle. Germline V gene data show CDR1 as SGHRS and CDR2 as YFSETQ. CDR3: CASSVFGQNDPLGQFF. The CDR3 DNA reads TGCGCCAGCAGCGTTTTCGGACAGAATGACCCCCTTGGGCAGTTCTTC.

The chain employs TRBV7-9 and TRBJ1-1; D is possibly TRBD1 (6 bases). The CDR3 length is 15 residues. Germline CDR1 is SEHNR and CDR2 is FQNEAQ (reference sequence). V lost 5 bases, J lost 5 bases, and 18 bases lay in between. CDR3 nucleotide sequence: TGTGCCAGCAGCCCCAAAGGGGGAGTGGGGACTGAAGCTTTCTTT. It translates to CASSPKGGVGTEAFF.

This clone was counted a few times. V is TRBV19 and J is TRBJ1-2; D might be TRBD1 (5 bases). Germline lookup yields CDR1 LNHDA and CDR2 SQIVND (reference sequence). The CDR3 contains 13 residues. Trimming took off 5 bases at V and 0 bases at J, with 7 bases between the two ends. The CDR3 reads CASSLGPNYGYTF. CDR3 bases: TGTGCCAGTAGTTTGGGGCCTAACTATGGCTACACCTTC.

The genes are TRBV5-4 and TRBJ1-1; no definite D call. The CDR3 runs to 13 residues. V was pared by 4 bases and J by 1 base, with 8 bases between. Germline CDR1 is SGHNT and CDR2 is YYREEE (reference sequence). The CDR3 protein is CASSLQKNTEAFF. The CDR3 DNA follows: TGTGCCAGCAGCCTTCAAAAGAACACTGAAGCTTTCTTT.

This chain connects TRBV7-9 to TRBJ1-2; D is perhaps TRBD1 (5 bases). The CDR3 loop spans 14 amino acids. Trimming removed 0 bases from V and 1 base from J, with 6 bases in between. CDR1 is SEHNR and CDR2 is FQNEAQ in the germline V gene (reference sequence). Written as DNA, the CDR3 is TGTGCCAGCAGCTTAGCGGGGCATAACTATGGCTACACCTTC. Translating it yields CASSLAGHNYGYTF.

CDR3 coding DNA: TGTGCCAGCCGAGCTCCGGGACAGGGAAGTACTGGGGCCAACGTCCTGACTTTC. This sequence encodes CASRAPGQGSTGANVLTF. The rearrangement joins TRBV28 to TRBJ2-6, with TRBD1 matching over 9 bases. This CDR3 is 18 amino acids long. The J segment lost 2 bases and the V segment lost 8 bases, leaving 13 bases of the junction unmatched. Germline CDR1 reads MDHEN; CDR2 reads SYDVKM.

This chain joins TRBV9 and TRBJ1-2; a weak D match, TRBD1 (5 bases). The V gene lost 0 bases and the J gene lost 8 bases, with 11 bases spanning the gap. The V gene's germline CDR1 is SGDLS and CDR2 YYNGEE. The CDR3 totals 13 residues. This CDR3 reads CASSVGRAGGYTF. For the CDR3, the DNA is TGTGCCAGCAGCGTAGGCAGGGCGGGCGGCTACACCTTC. Full variable domain (outside the CDR3, taken from reference TRBV9 and TRBJ1-2): DSGVTQTPKHLITATGQRVTLRCSPRSGDLSVYWYQQSLDQGLQFLIQYYNGEERAKGNILERFSAQQFPDLHSELNLSSLELGDSALYFCASSVGRAGGYTFGSGTRLTVV.

The chain couples TRBV7-2 to TRBJ2-7; D call uncertain. Germline V gives CDR1 SGHTA, CDR2 FQGNSA. There are 15 residues in the CDR3. Between the trimmed V and J ends, which lost 1 base and 3 bases, there was a span of 13 bases. The DNA for the CDR3 is TGTGCCAGCAGCTTAGACTCCCCCGCTTACTACGAGCAGTACTTC. It translates to CASSLDSPAYYEQYF.

The V call is TRBV11-1, the J call TRBJ2-3; TRBD1 matches 9 bases. The junction had 3 bases not matched to a gene; V was cut back by 2 bases and J by 0 bases. The length of the CDR3 is 16 residues. The V gene's germline CDR1 is SGHAT and CDR2 FQDESV (reference sequence). CDR3 amino acids: CASSLMGQGSTDTQYF. In DNA form, the CDR3 reads TGTGCCAGCAGCTTAATGGGACAGGGAAGCACAGATACGCAGTATTTT.

J is TRBJ1-5 and V is TRBV2; D ambiguous. The CDR3 has 12 amino acids. CDR1 and CDR2 (germline): SNHLY, FYNNEI. V dropped 3 bases and J dropped 4 bases, with 4 bases sitting between them. CDR3 nucleotides: TGTGCCAGCAGTGACACAAATCAGCCCCAGCATTTT. Translation: CASSDTNQPQHF.

This chain joins TRBV9 and TRBJ2-2, with D possibly TRBD2 on 6 matching bases. Looked up from germline, CDR1 is SGDLS and CDR2 is YYNGEE. V was trimmed by 0 bases and J by 4 bases, leaving 10 bases between them. The CDR3 consists of 15 residues. CDR3 sequence (DNA): TGTGCCAGCAGCGTAGACCAGGGAGGCACCGGGGAGCTGTTTTTT. Protein sequence: CASSVDQGGTGELFF.

The chain carries TRBV13 and TRBJ1-1; the D gene is possibly TRBD1 (5 bases). Trimming left V 0 bases short and J 1 base short, with 12 bases between. Germline V lookup: CDR1 PRHDT, CDR2 FYEKMQ (reference sequence). The CDR3 sequence is 16 residues long. CDR3 protein: CASSLGTAGRNTEAFF. CDR3 coding DNA: TGTGCCAGCAGCTTAGGGACAGCGGGTAGGAACACTGAAGCTTTCTTT.

J is TRBJ2-1 and V is TRBV10-3, with D possibly called TRBD1 or TRBD2 (5 bases each). CDR1 ENHRY and CDR2 SYGVKD come from the germline V gene. V lost 4 bases to trimming and J lost 0 bases, with 10 bases between them. This CDR3 spans 15 amino acids. CDR3 DNA: TGTGCCATCAGTGGGAAGGGGACCTCCTACAATGAGCAGTTCTTC. Its protein product is CAISGKGTSYNEQFF.

Only one count was recorded for this clone. The chain couples TRBV19 to TRBJ1-1; D possibly corresponds to TRBD1 (6 bases). This CDR3 has 14 residues. Per germline, CDR1 LNHDA and CDR2 SQIVND (reference sequence). The ends were cut back, 3 bases at V and 1 base at J, with 9 bases in the middle. The CDR3 protein is CASSMYRANTEAFF. The DNA of the CDR3 is TGTGCCAGTAGTATGTACAGGGCGAACACTGAAGCTTTCTTT.

The rearrangement joins TRBV7-9 to TRBJ2-7, with 9 nucleotides matching TRBD1. V gave up 4 bases and J gave up 2 bases; unmatched junction bases: 3. In germline, CDR1 is SEHNR, CDR2 FQNEAQ (reference sequence). This CDR3 contains 14 residues. The CDR3 is CASSSQGAAYEQYF. DNA of the CDR3: TGTGCCAGCAGCTCACAGGGGGCCGCCTACGAGCAGTACTTC.

J is TRBJ1-1 and V is TRBV7-2; D unclear. V was shortened by 7 bases and J by 5 bases, with 20 bases between the two germline ends. The CDR3 length is 15 residues. Germline V gene sequence: CDR1 SGHTA, CDR2 FQGNSA. The CDR3 region is CASKPPLTYSTEAFF. DNA for the CDR3: TGTGCCAGCAAACCCCCTCTGACATATTCTACTGAAGCTTTCTTT.

This chain joins TRBV5-1 and TRBJ2-5; 9 nucleotides line up with TRBD2. Germline CDR1 and CDR2: SGHRS and YFSETQ. Trimming took 0 bases from V and 3 from J; bases not matched to a gene: 0. The CDR3 spans 14 residues. DNA of the CDR3: TGCGCCAGCAGCTTGGTAGCGGGAGAAGAGACCCAGTACTTC. This gives the protein CASSLVAGEETQYF.

The chain couples TRBV6-1 to TRBJ1-4, with D perhaps matching TRBD1 (6 bases). Trimming stripped 3 bases from V and 3 bases from J, with 11 bases between. Germline V gives CDR1 MNHNS, CDR2 SASEGT. The CDR3 sequence is 15 residues long. Written as DNA, the CDR3 is TGTGCCAGCAGTGATGCCGGACAGTCTAATGAAAAACTGTTTTTT. It specifies CASSDAGQSNEKLFF.

In its sample, this clone was seen once. The chain employs TRBV29-1 and TRBJ1-1; TRBD1 is a possible D gene (5 bases). The CDR3 consists of 12 residues. Trimming cost V 3 bases and J 7 bases, with 12 bases left between them. Per the germline V gene, CDR1 is SQVTM and CDR2 is ANQGSEA. CDR3 protein: CSVDRQGVEAFF. For the CDR3, the DNA is TGCAGCGTTGATAGGCAGGGTGTTGAAGCTTTCTTT. Looking up the rest from reference TRBV29-1 and TRBJ1-1 gives the full variable domain: SAVISQKPSRDICQRGTSLTIQCQVDSQVTMMFWYRQQPGQSLTLIATANQGSEATYESGFVIDKFPISRPNLTFSTLTVSNMSPEDSSIYLCSVDRQGVEAFFGQGTRLTVV.

The chain couples TRBV11-1 to TRBJ2-7, with 11 positions matching TRBD2. This CDR3 has 17 amino acids. Germline assignment: CDR1 SGHAT and CDR2 FQDESV (reference sequence). V gave up 1 base and J gave up 2 bases; unmatched junction bases: 7. In nucleotides, the CDR3 is TGTGCCAGCAGCTTAGGTCGGACTAGCGGGTCCACCTACGAGCAGTACTTC. This translates into CASSLGRTSGSTYEQYF.

The chain carries TRBV6-6 and TRBJ1-4; 7 bases are shared with TRBD1. CDR1 and CDR2 from the germline V gene are MNHNY and SVGAGI (reference sequence). CDR3 length equals 14 residues. V was pared by 6 bases and J by 3 bases, with 4 bases of the junction left unmatched. The CDR3 nucleotides are TGTGCCAGCAGCCGACAGGGATCTAATGAAAAACTGTTTTTT. Amino acids: CASSRQGSNEKLFF.